The clone carrying this T cell receptor (beta chain) was detected once. Its matching antigen is unknown. The CDR3 consists of 17 residues. Germline-derived CDR1 and CDR2 are KGHSH and LQKENI. The V segment lost 1 base and the J segment 1 base; nucleotides outside the gene matches: 7. Vbeta (60) and Jbeta (13) primers were used in the PCR. Sequencing was performed with immunoSEQ multiplex PCR; in TCRdb, only in-frame clones are kept and a portion is missing. The repertoire consists of 150,000 to 180,000 clones, with about 80% occurring once and the leading ten covering 3% to 4%. The entry originates in a study of cytomegalovirus exposure and HLA in healthy donors. The study, taken as a whole, reports: Later on, an analysis found that several of the most significant clusters appeared to be linked to common viral pathogens, which included parvovirus B19.

The material sequenced was PBMCs. The sequence derives from a woman in her thirties or forties in good health and CMV-seronegative. The chain carries TRBV18 and TRBJ1-5; 7 bases align to TRBD1. CDR3 amino acids: CASSPRAGGLSNQPQHF. As DNA, the CDR3 is TGTGCCAGCTCACCACGGGCAGGGGGACTCAGCAATCAGCCCCAGCATTTT.